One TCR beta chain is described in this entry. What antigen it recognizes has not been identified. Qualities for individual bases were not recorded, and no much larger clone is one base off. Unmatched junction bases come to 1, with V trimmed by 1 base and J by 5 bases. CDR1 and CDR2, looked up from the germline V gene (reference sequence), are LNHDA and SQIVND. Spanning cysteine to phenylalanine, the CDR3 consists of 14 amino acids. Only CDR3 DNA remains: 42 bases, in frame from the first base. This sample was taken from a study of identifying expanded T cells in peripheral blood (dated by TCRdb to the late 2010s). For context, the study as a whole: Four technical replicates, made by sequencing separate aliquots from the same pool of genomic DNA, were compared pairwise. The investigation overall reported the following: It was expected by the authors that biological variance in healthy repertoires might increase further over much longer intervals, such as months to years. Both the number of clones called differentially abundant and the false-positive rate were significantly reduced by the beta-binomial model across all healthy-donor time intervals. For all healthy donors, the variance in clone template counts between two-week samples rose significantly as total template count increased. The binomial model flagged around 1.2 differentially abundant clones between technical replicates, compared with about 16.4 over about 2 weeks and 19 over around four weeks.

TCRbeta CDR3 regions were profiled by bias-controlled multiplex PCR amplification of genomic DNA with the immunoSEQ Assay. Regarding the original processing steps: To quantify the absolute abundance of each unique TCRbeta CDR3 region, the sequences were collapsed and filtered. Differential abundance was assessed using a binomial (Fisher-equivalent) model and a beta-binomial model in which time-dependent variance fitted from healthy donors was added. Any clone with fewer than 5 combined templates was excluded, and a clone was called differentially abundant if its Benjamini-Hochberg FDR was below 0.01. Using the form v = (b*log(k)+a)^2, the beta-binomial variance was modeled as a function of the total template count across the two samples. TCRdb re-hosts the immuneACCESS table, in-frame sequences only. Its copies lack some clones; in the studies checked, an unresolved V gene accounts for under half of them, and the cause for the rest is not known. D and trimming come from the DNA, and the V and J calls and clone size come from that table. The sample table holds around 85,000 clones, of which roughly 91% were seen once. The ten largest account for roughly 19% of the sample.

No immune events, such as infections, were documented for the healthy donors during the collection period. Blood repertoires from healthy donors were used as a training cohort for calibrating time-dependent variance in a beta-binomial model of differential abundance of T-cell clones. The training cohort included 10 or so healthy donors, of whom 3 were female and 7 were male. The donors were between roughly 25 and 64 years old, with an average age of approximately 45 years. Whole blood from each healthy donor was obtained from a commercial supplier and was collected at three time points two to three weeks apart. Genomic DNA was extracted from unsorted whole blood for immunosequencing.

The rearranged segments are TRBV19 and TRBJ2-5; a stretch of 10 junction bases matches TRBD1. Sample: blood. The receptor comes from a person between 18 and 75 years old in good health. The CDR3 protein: CASSIGQGAETQYF. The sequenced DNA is TGTGCCAGTAGTATAGGACAGGGGGCCGAGACCCAGTACTTC.